This record looks at one T cell receptor (beta chain) sequence and its context. Trimming removed 1 base at V and 4 bases at J, with 7 bases between. Germline V gene sequence: CDR1 SGHVS, CDR2 FQNEAQ. This CDR3 is 13 amino acids long. This record comes from a study of control samples from healthy donors and cancer patients. TCRdb keeps only in-frame clones here, not all; method: immunoSEQ multiplex PCR. The table shows about 150,000 clones, with 85% to 95% occurring only once. The origin of this receptor is a man aged 35 to 55 in good health. The specimen sequenced was blood. The rearrangement uses TRBV7-8 and TRBJ1-1, with D possibly being TRBD1 (5 bases). As DNA, the CDR3 is TGTGCCAGCAGCTTAGTGAGGGGCACTGAAGCTTTCTTT. This encodes CASSLVRGTEAFF.